The 32 T cell receptor beta chains given below trace back to one sample, sequenced in a study of T cell changes during pregnancy in multiple sclerosis. Sequencing was performed with immunoSEQ multiplex PCR; in TCRdb, only in-frame clones are kept and a portion is missing. In the table there are tens of thousands of clones, roughly 91% of which are singletons. This specimen consisted of peripheral blood, obtained after pregnancy. Receptors were obtained from a female donor in good health, enrolled as a control in a pregnancy study.

The chain couples TRBV28 to TRBJ1-2, with 9 bases aligning to TRBD1. The CDR3 has 15 residues. From germline, CDR1 is MDHEN and CDR2 SYDVKM. Trimming cost V 5 bases and J 7 bases; bases outside gene matches: 11. The CDR3 here is CASSPRDRDSGGYTF. The DNA for the CDR3 is TGTGCCAGCAGTCCCAGGGACAGGGATTCGGGTGGCTACACCTTC.

The V gene is TRBV7-9, the J gene TRBJ1-1, with D possibly being TRBD1 (5 bases). V shed 1 base and J shed 0 bases, with 18 bases lying between them. CDR1 is SEHNR, CDR2 FQNEAQ, per germline (reference sequence). The CDR3 loop spans 18 amino acids. CDR3 sequence (DNA): TGTGCCAGCAGCTTAGGGCGCTTCCAGGGCGGCTTGAACACTGAAGCTTTCTTT. Its protein product is CASSLGRFQGGLNTEAFF.

CDR3 region: CASSLARRGEGYTF. The DNA for the CDR3 is TGTGCCAGCAGCTTAGCGCGCCGGGGGGAAGGCTACACCTTC. The chain combines TRBV7-2 with TRBJ1-2, with a tentative D call TRBD1 (5 bases). Trimming stripped 0 bases from V and 8 bases from J, with 13 bases between. Germline CDR1 reads SGHTA; CDR2 reads FQGNSA. The CDR3 is 14 residues long.

This clone was seen a single time. The chain uses TRBV5-6 and TRBJ1-1; TRBD1 aligns across 7 bases. Germline assignment: CDR1 SGHDT and CDR2 YYEEEE. The CDR3 loop spans 15 amino acids. J lost 11 bases, V lost 4 bases, and 17 bases had no gene match. The CDR3 reads CASSAPRGRGRSAFF. As DNA, the CDR3 is TGTGCCAGCAGCGCCCCCAGGGGGAGAGGTCGTTCGGCTTTCTTT.

The chain is built from TRBV14 and TRBJ2-7, with 7 bases fitting TRBD1. Germline trimming cut 6 bases from V and 5 bases from J; bases unmatched to any gene: 7. CDR3 size: 13 residues. Per germline, CDR1 SGHDN and CDR2 FVKESK. The CDR3 bases are TGTGCCAGCAGACTCACAGGGGACGACGAGCAGTACTTC. Translation gives CASRLTGDDEQYF.

This clone showed up just once. The chain recombines TRBV6-5 with TRBJ2-1, with 15 bases aligning to TRBD2. The CDR3 is 15 residues long. V gave up 4 bases and J gave up 10 bases; unmatched junction bases: 5. From germline, CDR1 is MNHEY and CDR2 SVGAGI. This chain's CDR3 is CASSSGLAGGREQFF. In DNA form, the CDR3 reads TGTGCCAGCAGTTCCGGACTAGCGGGGGGGCGGGAGCAGTTCTTC.

The gene calls are TRBV9 and TRBJ2-5; perhaps TRBD2 as D (6 bases). The germline gives CDR1 SGDLS, CDR2 YYNGEE. V lost 4 bases to trimming and J lost 1 base, with 11 bases between them. The CDR3 is 14 amino acids. The CDR3 coding sequence is TGTGCCAGCAGCCCGGGACTCGCCCAAGAGACCCAGTACTTC. Amino acid sequence: CASSPGLAQETQYF.

The chain combines TRBV18 with TRBJ1-5; possibly TRBD1 for D (6 bases). Germline lookup yields CDR1 KGHSH and CDR2 LQKENI. The CDR3 consists of 18 residues. The V end was cut by 2 bases, the J end by 2 bases, with 19 bases between. CDR3 in DNA: TGTGCCAGCTCACCAGGCAGGGGTGAGGGATATGGCAATCAGCCCCAGCATTTT. This gives the protein CASSPGRGEGYGNQPQHF. Filled out from reference TRBV18 and TRBJ1-5, the complete variable domain reads NAGVMQNPRHLVRRRGQEARLRCSPMKGHSHVYWYRQLPEEGLKFMVYLQKENIIDESGMPKERFSAEFPKEGPSILRIQQVVRGDSAAYFCASSPGRGEGYGNQPQHFGDGTRLSIL.

CDR3 sequence: CASSALSSYNEQFF. The CDR3, as DNA: TGTGCCAGCAGCGCGCTAAGCTCCTACAATGAGCAGTTCTTC. The chain combines TRBV9 with TRBJ2-1; unclear D gene. V was clipped by 3 bases and J by 0 bases, with 7 bases between them. Germline V gives CDR1 SGDLS, CDR2 YYNGEE. The CDR3 runs 14 residues.

Remarks on this clone: Other DNA sequences in the same sample also yield this CDR3. The rearrangement uses TRBV6-5 and TRBJ2-3; tentative D call: TRBD2 (7 bases). Trimming stripped 0 bases from V and 5 bases from J, with 15 bases between. Germline assignment: CDR1 MNHEY and CDR2 SVGAGI. The CDR3 covers 16 residues. CDR3 region: CASSYSGGAGRDTQYF. The CDR3 coding sequence is TGTGCCAGCAGTTACTCGGGGGGGGCGGGAAGAGATACGCAGTATTTT.

This chain uses TRBV14 with TRBJ1-1, with 7 bases that match TRBD1. V was clipped by 3 bases and J by 1 base; unmatched bases: 5. The CDR3 has 15 residues. From germline, CDR1 is SGHDN and CDR2 FVKESK. The CDR3 region has the DNA TGTGCCAGCAGCCACCTGACAGGGCAGAACACTGAAGCTTTCTTT. Its translation: CASSHLTGQNTEAFF.

The V gene is TRBV5-1, the J gene TRBJ2-1; 12 bases agree with TRBD2. This CDR3 is 16 amino acids long. V lost 3 bases to trimming and J lost 6 bases; unmatched junction nucleotides: 7. Germline V CDR1 and CDR2: SGHRS, YFSETQ. As DNA, the CDR3 is TGCGCCAGCAGCTCTGATCCGGGACTAGCGGGCAATGAGCAGTTCTTC. It translates to CASSSDPGLAGNEQFF.

This sequence joins TRBV7-3 and TRBJ2-3; D perhaps matches TRBD2 (6 bases). This CDR3 region has 14 residues. Germline V lookup: CDR1 SGHTA, CDR2 FQGTGA. The V gene lost 4 bases and the J gene lost 0 bases, with 8 bases spanning the gap. CDR3 sequence reads: CASSSSDSTDTQYF. The DNA of the CDR3 is TGTGCCAGCAGCTCTAGCGATAGCACAGATACGCAGTATTTT.

This sequence joins TRBV18 and TRBJ1-2; 11 bases agree with TRBD1. Germline V gene lookup returns CDR1 KGHSH and CDR2 LQKENI. CDR3 size: 15 residues. J was trimmed by 2 bases and V by 3 bases; bases with no gene match: 2. The DNA for the CDR3 is TGTGCCAGCTCACCCGGGACAGGGGGGAACTATGGCTACACCTTC. Its protein is CASSPGTGGNYGYTF.

The chain carries TRBV10-3 and TRBJ2-7, with D possibly TRBD2 on 7 matching bases. This CDR3 comprises 18 residues. Germline CDR1 ENHRY, CDR2 SYGVKD. V was cut by 4 bases and J by 2 bases, with 24 bases left in between. The CDR3 nucleotides read TGTGCCATCAGTGCGTCCCGGGACATTGGGGGGGACCCCTACGAGCAGTACTTC. This translates into CAISASRDIGGDPYEQYF.

The rearrangement joins TRBV6-4 to TRBJ1-2; TRBD1 might be the D (6 bases). V lost 6 bases and J 4 bases, leaving 15 bases between the germline ends. The length of the CDR3 is 14 residues. Germline-derived CDR1 and CDR2 are MRHNA and SNTAGT. CDR3 nucleotide sequence: TGTGCCAGCAGGCCGGGTGGGGGGGCCTATGGCTACACCTTC. Translating it yields CASRPGGGAYGYTF.

The rearrangement joins TRBV12-5 to TRBJ1-1; D possibly corresponds to TRBD1 (5 bases). Germline V lookup: CDR1 LGHNT, CDR2 FRNRAP. Trimming pared 3 bases from V and 11 bases from J, leaving 10 bases between. This CDR3 is 11 amino acids long. The CDR3 nucleotides read TGTGCTAGTGGTTTAGAGCGGGGGGCTTTCTTT. This encodes CASGLERGAFF. Supplemented by reference TRBV12-5 and TRBJ1-1, the full variable domain reads DARVTQTPRHKVTEMGQEVTMRCQPILGHNTVFWYRQTMMQGLELLAYFRNRAPLDDSGMPKDRFSAEMPDATLATLKIQPSEPRDSAVYFCASGLERGAFFGQGTRLTVV.

V and J are TRBV27 and TRBJ2-7, with TRBD1 identical over 7 bases. Germline values: CDR1 MNHEY, CDR2 SMNVEV (reference sequence). This CDR3 comprises 14 residues. V dropped 5 bases and J dropped 3; count of bases not matched to a gene: 7. CDR3 in DNA: TGTGCCAGCAGTCCCGACAGGGATCTCTACGAGCAGTACTTC. Encoded protein: CASSPDRDLYEQYF.

V is TRBV16 and J is TRBJ1-5, with D maybe TRBD1 (5 bases). The CDR3 loop spans 13 amino acids. The V gene lost 5 bases and the J gene lost 5 bases, with 10 bases spanning the gap. CDR1 and CDR2 from the germline V gene are KGHSY and FQNENV. CDR3 region: CASSGQVDQPQHF. As DNA, the CDR3 is TGTGCCAGCAGCGGACAAGTCGATCAGCCCCAGCATTTT.

V usage is TRBV11-2 and J usage is TRBJ1-6; tentatively, D is TRBD1 (5 bases). Trimming stripped 1 base from V and 7 bases from J, with 14 bases between. There are 16 residues in the CDR3. Germline-derived CDR1 and CDR2 are SGHAT and FQNNGV. The CDR3 sequence is CASSLGSTGRNSPLHF. As DNA, the CDR3 is TGTGCCAGCAGCTTAGGGTCCACAGGTCGAAATTCACCCCTCCACTTT.

This sequence joins TRBV6-5 and TRBJ2-7, with D perhaps TRBD1 (6 bases). Germline CDR1 MNHEY, CDR2 SVGAGI. Trimming left V 6 bases short and J 2 bases short, with 17 bases between. The CDR3 length is 15 residues. The CDR3 DNA reads TGTGCCAGCAGACCCACAGGGACGCCCACCTACGAGCAGTACTTC. This sequence encodes CASRPTGTPTYEQYF.

The V gene is TRBV9, the J gene TRBJ1-2; perhaps TRBD1 as D (6 bases). Germline CDR1 and CDR2: SGDLS and YYNGEE. This CDR3 region has 15 residues. V shed 0 bases and J shed 4 bases, with 13 bases lying between them. In DNA, the CDR3 is TGTGCCAGCAGCGTAGCAGGGGATGGTTTCTATGGCTACACCTTC. The encoded protein is CASSVAGDGFYGYTF.

The chain joins TRBV6-5 to TRBJ1-2, with 7 bases lining up with TRBD1. The CDR3 extends over 13 amino acids. Germline lookup yields CDR1 MNHEY and CDR2 SVGAGI. V gave up 5 bases and J gave up 7 bases; unmatched junction bases: 7. The DNA of the CDR3 is TGTGCCAGCAGTCCGGGACAGCCTCGTGGCTACACCTTC. This sequence encodes CASSPGQPRGYTF.

The CDR3 region is CASSLGRDRALTGELFF. The CDR3 nucleotides read TGCGCCAGCAGCCTCGGCCGGGACAGAGCCCTCACCGGGGAGCTGTTTTTT. This chain joins TRBV5-1 and TRBJ2-2, with 7 bases matching TRBD1. The CDR3 loop spans 17 amino acids. Trimming took 4 bases from V and 4 from J; bases not matched to a gene: 13. Germline assignment: CDR1 SGHRS and CDR2 YFSETQ.

The chain employs TRBV12-5 and TRBJ1-5, with unresolved D. Trimming removed 6 bases at V and 0 bases at J, with 6 bases between. The CDR3 sequence is 13 residues long. Germline V gene lookup returns CDR1 LGHNT and CDR2 FRNRAP. The CDR3 sequence is CASGPYSNQPQHF. CDR3 DNA sequence: TGTGCTAGTGGCCCCTATAGCAATCAGCCCCAGCATTTT.

CDR3 amino acids: CAISTGQYLPDTQYF. DNA for the CDR3: TGTGCCATCAGTACGGGACAATACCTCCCGGATACGCAGTATTTT. The V call is TRBV10-3, the J call TRBJ2-3; D is perhaps TRBD1 (6 bases). Germline V lookup: CDR1 ENHRY, CDR2 SYGVKD. Deletions cut 5 bases from V and 6 bases from J, with 18 bases between. The CDR3 loop spans 15 amino acids.

V gene TRBV4-1 combines with J gene TRBJ2-1, with 7 bases matching TRBD1. The CDR3 sequence is 20 residues long. Trimming removed 2 bases from V and 7 bases from J; junction bases left unmatched: 23. Looked up from germline, CDR1 is MGHRA and CDR2 is YSYEKL. As DNA, the CDR3 is TGCGCCAGCAGCCAACGCAACCGGGACAGCCTTAATATCAGTCCAAATGAGCAGTTCTTC. Residues: CASSQRNRDSLNISPNEQFF.

This sequence joins TRBV10-3 and TRBJ1-2, with D uncertain. The length of the CDR3 is 13 residues. V was cut by 7 bases and J by 0 bases, with 9 bases left in between. Germline values: CDR1 ENHRY, CDR2 SYGVKD. The CDR3: CAITETTNYGYTF. CDR3 in DNA: TGTGCCATCACCGAGACAACTAACTATGGCTACACCTTC.

J is TRBJ1-5 and V is TRBV19; 9 nucleotides match TRBD1. Trimming removed 2 bases from V and 4 bases from J; junction bases left unmatched: 6. The germline CDR1 and CDR2 sequences are LNHDA and SQIVND (reference sequence). The length of the CDR3 is 16 residues. CDR3 sequence (DNA): TGTGCCAGTAGTATACTCACAGGGGGCCGGAATCAGCCCCAGCATTTT. This encodes CASSILTGGRNQPQHF. Looking up the rest from reference TRBV19 and TRBJ1-5 gives the full variable domain: DGGITQSPKYLFRKEGQNVTLSCEQNLNHDAMYWYRQDPGQGLRLIYYSQIVNDFQKGDIAEGYSVSREKKESFPLTVTSAQKNPTAFYLCASSILTGGRNQPQHFGDGTRLSIL.

The chain employs TRBV7-3 and TRBJ1-2; a weak D match, TRBD1 (5 bases). The germline CDR1 and CDR2 sequences are SGHTA and FQGTGA. The ends were cut back, 5 bases at V and 6 bases at J, with 19 bases in the middle. This CDR3 has 15 amino acids. DNA for the CDR3: TGTGCCAGCAGCACCCAAGGGGCAGGGAACGATGGCTACACCTTC. This translates into CASSTQGAGNDGYTF. The variable domain in full, completed from reference TRBV7-3 and TRBJ1-2, reads GAGVSQTPSNKVTEKGKYVELRCDPISGHTALYWYRQSLGQGPEFLIYFQGTGAADDSGLPNDRFFAVRPEGSVSTLKIQRTERGDSAVYLCASSTQGAGNDGYTFGSGTRLTVV.

This chain connects TRBV27 to TRBJ1-2, with D perhaps matching TRBD1 (5 bases). CDR1 MNHEY and CDR2 SMNVEV come from the germline V gene (reference sequence). Trimming cost V 6 bases and J 0 bases, with 11 bases left between them. The CDR3 is made up of 14 amino acids. The CDR3 reads CASRPGGSNYGYTF. The CDR3 nucleotides read TGTGCCAGCAGACCGGGGGGGTCTAACTATGGCTACACCTTC.

The V call is TRBV5-1, the J call TRBJ2-7; 9 bases are a match to TRBD2. After removal of 0 bases from V and 2 bases from J, the junction contained 3 bases not matched to a gene. Germline loops: CDR1 SGHRS, CDR2 YFSETQ. The length of the CDR3 is 15 residues. CDR3 sequence reads: CASSLDGGGAYEQYF. The CDR3 DNA reads TGCGCCAGCAGCTTGGACGGCGGGGGGGCCTACGAGCAGTACTTC.